The 8 T cell receptor beta chains below were found in one sample sequenced in a study of shared clonotypes between healthy human individuals (dated by TCRdb to 2018 to 2020). For the CD8 naive samples, CD45RO-negative cells were positively selected for CCR7, yielding a CD45RA+CCR7+ population from which TemRA cells were excluded. Libraries were built with the immunoSEQ multiplex PCR assay. TCRdb took over this immuneACCESS table, retaining in-frame rearrangements with V and J assigned. Such tables are incomplete; in checked studies, under half of the missing clones stem from an unresolved V gene, and the remainder is unexplained. For this sample there are roughly 2 million clones; less than 95% appear just once. The leading ten clones occupy about 1.1% of the sample. Sequenced input: naive CD8+ T cells sorted from blood. The cell subset or site tag for this specimen amounts to: CD45RA+CCR7+. These receptors all come from a man younger than 30 in good health.

This rearrangement joins TRBV29-1 to TRBJ2-7; TRBD1 matches at 8 bases. CDR3 length: 14 amino acids. Germline CDR1 is SQVTM and CDR2 is ANQGSEA. The junction had 10 bases not matched to a gene; V was cut back by 6 bases and J by 3 bases. The CDR3 bases are TGCAGCGTCTATGCACCGGGACAGGACTACGAGCAGTACTTC. Its protein product is CSVYAPGQDYEQYF.

Details on this clone: Other DNA sequences within the sample encode an identical CDR3. The chain has TRBV5-1 and TRBJ2-3, with no clear D. Germline loops: CDR1 SGHRS, CDR2 YFSETQ. There are 12 residues in the CDR3. V lost 0 bases and J 6 bases, leaving 5 bases between the germline ends. The DNA of the CDR3 is TGCGCCAGCAGCTTGGTCGCGGATACGCAGTATTTT. Its protein is CASSLVADTQYF.

This clone was observed once. CDR3 protein: CAWSSGQAISYEQYF. The CDR3 bases are TGTGCCTGGAGTTCGGGACAGGCCATCTCCTACGAGCAGTACTTC. This chain joins TRBV30 and TRBJ2-7, with 8 bases identical to TRBD1. Per germline, CDR1 GTSNPN and CDR2 SVGIG (reference sequence). V was clipped by 2 bases and J by 0 bases; unmatched bases: 6. CDR3 length: 15 amino acids.

The rearrangement uses TRBV30 and TRBJ2-5; D possibly corresponds to TRBD1 (6 bases). Germline lookup yields CDR1 GTSNPN and CDR2 SVGIG (reference sequence). The CDR3 has 14 residues. Trimming left V 1 base short and J 2 bases short, with 11 bases between. The CDR3 nucleotides read TGTGCCTGGAGTGCGACAGGCCGTCAAGAGACCCAGTACTTC. Its protein product is CAWSATGRQETQYF.

The V gene is TRBV6-1, the J gene TRBJ2-4, with 7 bases identical to TRBD2. This CDR3 region has 15 residues. The J segment lost 8 bases and the V segment lost 0 bases, leaving 7 bases of the junction unmatched. Germline values: CDR1 MNHNS, CDR2 SASEGT. In DNA form, the CDR3 reads TGTGCCAGCAGTGAAGCGTCCGGGACTACTGACATTCAGTACTTC. It encodes CASSEASGTTDIQYF.

A remark on this clone: This sample also contains other DNA sequences that code for the same CDR3. V and J are TRBV27 and TRBJ2-2; either TRBD1 or TRBD2 may fit D (5 bases each). This CDR3 region has 15 residues. Germline values: CDR1 MNHEY, CDR2 SMNVEV (reference sequence). V dropped 5 bases and J dropped 0 bases, with 10 bases sitting between them. CDR3 sequence: CASSPGTANTGELFF. The CDR3 coding sequence is TGTGCCAGCAGTCCCGGGACGGCGAACACCGGGGAGCTGTTTTTT.

V is TRBV13 and J is TRBJ1-3; D remains unclear. This CDR3 is built from 15 residues. V shed 1 base and J shed 4 bases, with 11 bases lying between them. Looked up from germline, CDR1 is PRHDT and CDR2 is FYEKMQ (reference sequence). CDR3 region: CASSLVASLGNTIYF. The CDR3 DNA is TGTGCCAGCAGCTTAGTGGCCAGTCTCGGAAACACCATATATTTT.

The rearrangement joins TRBV19 to TRBJ2-7; the match to TRBD2 covers 9 bases. Trimming cost V 3 bases and J 3 bases; bases outside gene matches: 3. This CDR3 contains 14 residues. Germline loops: CDR1 LNHDA, CDR2 SQIVND (reference sequence). CDR3 region: CASSIRAGGYEQYF. For the CDR3, the DNA is TGTGCCAGTAGTATTCGAGCGGGAGGCTACGAGCAGTACTTC.